Each of the 17 T cell receptor beta chains below was sequenced from the same sample in a study of control samples from healthy donors and cancer patients. Method: immunoSEQ multiplex PCR; TCRdb's copy keeps in-frame clones and lacks some. The data contain fewer than 250,000 clones, around 90% of them singletons. The sample consisted of blood. The receptors originated from a man aged 25-40 years in good health.

The chain uses TRBV5-4 and TRBJ2-3; TRBD2 matches at 13 bases. After removal of 2 bases from V and 1 base from J, the junction contained 7 bases not matched to a gene. The germline V gene encodes CDR1 SGHNT and CDR2 YYREEE (reference sequence). The CDR3 contains 18 residues. The CDR3 region has the DNA TGTGCCAGCAGCTTAGGACTAGCGGGGGTTTCCCGCACAGATACGCAGTATTTT. This codes for CASSLGLAGVSRTDTQYF.

V and J are TRBV23-1 and TRBJ1-1, with D possibly being TRBD1 (5 bases). TRBV23-1 is sorted into the ORF group, with uncertain function. This CDR3 has 15 amino acids. With 4 bases removed from V and 3 bases from J, the gap between germline ends came to 15 bases. In DNA form, the CDR3 reads TGCGCCAGCAGTCCCTCGGGGGGGGACGACACTGAAGCTTTCTTT. Amino acid sequence: CASSPSGGDDTEAFF.

This clone occurred once. The gene calls are TRBV4-2 and TRBJ2-7, with 11 bases aligning to TRBD2. CDR1 LGHNA and CDR2 YNFKEQ come from the germline V gene. V shed 0 bases, J shed 4 bases, and the junction held 5 bases outside the gene matches. The CDR3 extends over 16 amino acids. CDR3: CASSQDISGGAYEQYF. CDR3 DNA: TGTGCCAGCAGCCAAGATATTAGCGGGGGGGCGTACGAGCAGTACTTC.

The chain links TRBV10-2 to TRBJ1-4; weak D call: TRBD1 (6 bases). The germline V gene has CDR1 WSHSY and CDR2 SAAADI. V was cut by 6 bases and J by 0 bases, with 14 bases left in between. The CDR3 runs to 16 residues. CDR3: CASREPGETTNEKLFF. CDR3 in DNA: TGCGCCAGCAGGGAGCCAGGGGAAACAACTAATGAAAAACTGTTTTTT.

V gene TRBV9 combines with J gene TRBJ1-2; TRBD1 aligns across 7 bases. There are 13 residues in the CDR3. CDR1 is SGDLS and CDR2 is YYNGEE in the germline V gene. V was pared by 3 bases and J by 3 bases, with 2 bases of the junction left unmatched. The CDR3 region has the DNA TGTGCCAGCAGCGCCGGACAGGACTATGGCTACACCTTC. This encodes CASSAGQDYGYTF.

The V call is TRBV2, the J call TRBJ1-1; 9 nucleotides line up with TRBD1. The CDR3 loop spans 12 amino acids. V was pared by 9 bases and J by 8 bases, with 7 bases of the junction left unmatched. The germline gives CDR1 SNHLY, CDR2 FYNNEI. In DNA, the CDR3 is TGTGCCAGGGGGACAGGGCGGGAAGAAGCTTTCTTT. Protein sequence: CARGTGREEAFF.

The chain carries TRBV7-8 and TRBJ1-2; a weak D match, TRBD1 (6 bases). This CDR3 comprises 15 residues. The germline V gene has CDR1 SGHVS and CDR2 FQNEAQ. Trimming shortened V by 4 bases and J by 8 bases, and 20 bases separated the two germline ends. In DNA form, the CDR3 reads TGTGCCAGCAGCTCTCTGGGGGGGGCGGTCGGAGGCTACACCTTC. This translates into CASSSLGGAVGGYTF.

The chain couples TRBV11-1 to TRBJ1-4; D is undetermined. V was trimmed by 6 bases and J by 8 bases, leaving 7 bases between them. The CDR3 totals 11 residues. Germline CDR1 reads SGHAT; CDR2 reads FQDESV (reference sequence). This chain's CDR3 is CASSSGEKLFF. DNA for the CDR3: TGTGCCAGCAGTTCTGGGGAAAAACTGTTTTTT.

Only one count was recorded for this clone. V gene TRBV7-8 combines with J gene TRBJ2-3, with TRBD2 as a possible D gene (6 bases). Germline CDR1 SGHVS, CDR2 FQNEAQ. Trimming left V 0 bases short and J 0 bases short, with 13 bases between. This CDR3 spans 17 amino acids. The CDR3 DNA reads TGTGCCAGCAGCTTAGCGGGTGTTAGCGGTAGCACAGATACGCAGTATTTT. It is translated as CASSLAGVSGSTDTQYF.

CDR3 DNA sequence: TGTGCCAGCAGCTTCAGCGGGGGGTATAACAATGAGCAGTTCTTC. It specifies CASSFSGGYNNEQFF. The chain couples TRBV7-7 to TRBJ2-1, with 9 bases matching TRBD2. V lost 3 bases, J lost 5 bases, and 5 bases stayed unmatched. Germline V gene lookup returns CDR1 SSHAT and CDR2 FNYEAQ (reference sequence). The CDR3 contains 15 residues. Filled out from reference TRBV7-7 and TRBJ2-1, the complete variable domain reads GAGVSQSPRYKVTKRGQDVTLRCDPISSHATLYWYQQALGQGPEFLTYFNYEAQPDKSGLPSDRFSAERPEGSISTLTIQRTEQRDSAMYRCASSFSGGYNNEQFFGPGTRLTVL.

V gene TRBV6-5 combines with J gene TRBJ1-4, with 7 bases identical to TRBD1. CDR1 is MNHEY, CDR2 SVGAGI, per germline. CDR3 size: 15 residues. Unmatched junction bases numbered 7, after V lost 4 bases and J lost 5 bases. Here the CDR3 reads CASSSRQGENEKLFF. CDR3 in DNA: TGTGCCAGCAGTTCCCGACAGGGAGAGAATGAAAAACTGTTTTTT.

The rearrangement links TRBV19 to TRBJ1-2; a possible D gene is TRBD1 (6 bases). Trimming left V 1 base short and J 9 bases short, with 21 bases between. Germline V lookup: CDR1 LNHDA, CDR2 SQIVND (reference sequence). The CDR3 length is 16 residues. CDR3 nucleotides: TGTGCCAGTAGTATAGCACAGGGAGTACGGCGGGGGAGCTACACCTTC. Amino acids: CASSIAQGVRRGSYTF.

This clone has just one count. CDR3 DNA sequence: TGTGCCAGCAGTTACTCGAACAGGAACACCGGGGAGCTGTTTTTT. Protein: CASSYSNRNTGELFF. The chain uses TRBV6-6 and TRBJ2-2; no definite D call. The CDR3 spans 15 residues. V lost 0 bases and J lost 1, with 6 bases in between. Germline V gives CDR1 MNHNY, CDR2 SVGAGI (reference sequence).

The chain couples TRBV7-9 to TRBJ1-3; 7 bases align to TRBD1. The CDR3 totals 15 residues. Germline V gene lookup returns CDR1 SEHNR and CDR2 FQNEAQ (reference sequence). Trimming removed 4 bases from V and 2 bases from J; junction bases left unmatched: 5. In DNA, the CDR3 is TGTGCCAGCAGCTCCTCTCAGGGGGCTGGAAACACCATATATTTT. Its protein product is CASSSSQGAGNTIYF.

The chain uses TRBV18 and TRBJ2-7; 10 nucleotides agree with TRBD1. Germline V gene data show CDR1 as KGHSH and CDR2 as LQKENI. V dropped 3 bases and J dropped 6; count of bases not matched to a gene: 11. The CDR3 runs 16 residues. The CDR3 sequence is CASSPSDRGRVGEQYF. The CDR3 DNA reads TGTGCCAGCTCACCTTCGGACAGGGGGAGGGTCGGCGAGCAGTACTTC.

The chain carries TRBV9 and TRBJ1-3; 7 bases agree with TRBD1. CDR3 length equals 16 residues. Germline CDR1 reads SGDLS; CDR2 reads YYNGEE. The V gene end was trimmed by 1 base and the J gene end by 3 bases; junction bases not matched to a gene: 7. The CDR3 DNA sequence: TGTGCCAGCAGCGTACAGACAGGGCAACTTGGAAACACCATATATTTT. Translated: CASSVQTGQLGNTIYF.

The V and J genes are TRBV24-1 and TRBJ1-3; possibly TRBD1 for D (5 bases). This CDR3 is built from 17 residues. Germline CDR1 reads KGHDR; CDR2 reads SFDVKD. Trimming cost V 2 bases and J 0 bases, with 13 bases left between them. In DNA, the CDR3 is TGTGCCACCAGTGATTCCCCGACAGACCACTCTGGAAACACCATATATTTT. Translated, it gives CATSDSPTDHSGNTIYF.